This TCR beta chain derives from a study of cytomegalovirus exposure and HLA in healthy donors. Study-wide findings and caveats: For cytomegalovirus status, the classifier reportedly gave diagnoses with high specificity and sensitivity. Presence/absence results assume similar sequencing depth per donor, which may not hold. In terms of immune exposure information, only CMV serostatus was available.

The study ran its PCR with 60 Vbeta and 13 Jbeta primers. Sequencing was performed with immunoSEQ multiplex PCR; in TCRdb, only in-frame clones are kept and a portion is missing. The sample lists 130,000 or so clones, about 80% seen once, with 1.9% in the top ten. With regard to this clone: Its antigen is not known.

This clonotype was sampled from a middle-aged woman in good health and CMV-seronegative. Sequenced: PBMCs.

The CDR3 coding sequence is TGTGCCAGCAGCGGTCGGACTAGCGGGTTCCGAATGGGGGATACGCAGTATTTT. Its translation is CASSGRTSGFRMGDTQYF. The chain carries TRBV9 and TRBJ2-3; 11 nucleotides agree with TRBD2. CDR1 is SGDLS, CDR2 YYNGEE, per germline. This CDR3 spans 18 amino acids. The J segment lost 6 bases and the V segment lost 3 bases, leaving 15 bases of the junction unmatched.